Presented here are 28 T cell receptor beta chains from one specimen sequenced in a study of blood T cell repertoires in COVID-19. The table came from immunoSEQ multiplex PCR; TCRdb's copy has only in-frame clones and leaves some out. The table records 65,000 to 90,000 clones, around 83% of them present only once. Sequencing was carried out using peripheral blood. The receptors shown here come from a woman aged 55 to 70 with acute or convalescent COVID-19.

Turning to this clone: The sample holds other DNA sequences that translate to the same CDR3. Written as DNA, the CDR3 is TGTGCCAGCAGCCTCAGGCTGAGCAATTCACCCCTCCACTTT. Amino acids: CASSLRLSNSPLHF. The V gene is TRBV3-1 (or the pseudogene TRBV3-2), the J gene TRBJ1-6, with D hard to call. The CDR3 sequence is 14 residues long. Trimming pared 4 bases from V and 7 bases from J, leaving 11 bases between. Per germline, CDR1 LGHDT and CDR2 YNNKEL (reference sequence).

The chain couples TRBV13 to TRBJ1-2; 8 bases fit TRBD1. The CDR3 has 15 amino acids. Trimming cost V 5 bases and J 6 bases; bases outside gene matches: 11. In germline, CDR1 is PRHDT, CDR2 FYEKMQ (reference sequence). The CDR3: CASSPRTGSLDGYTF. The CDR3 DNA reads TGTGCCAGCAGCCCCCGGACAGGGTCATTGGATGGCTACACCTTC.

The chain recombines TRBV4-1 with TRBJ1-6; D uncertain. V gave up 4 bases and J gave up 10 bases, with 20 bases separating them. Germline V CDR1 and CDR2: MGHRA, YSYEKL. CDR3 length: 16 residues. The CDR3 protein is CASSPTTGNWESPLHF. In nucleotides, the CDR3 is TGCGCCAGCAGCCCGACGACGGGAAATTGGGAATCACCCCTCCACTTT.

This clone was counted a single time. V usage is TRBV4-2 and J usage is TRBJ2-3, with 9 nucleotides matching TRBD2. The CDR3 is 17 amino acids. V dropped 2 bases and J dropped 1; count of bases not matched to a gene: 7. Germline V gives CDR1 LGHNA, CDR2 YNFKEQ. The CDR3 reads CASSQPKRGVGTDTQYF. The CDR3 DNA is TGTGCCAGCAGCCAACCCAAGCGGGGGGTGGGCACAGATACGCAGTATTTT.

The rearrangement uses TRBV18 and TRBJ1-2, with 7 bases that match TRBD1. The germline CDR1 and CDR2 sequences are KGHSH and LQKENI. The CDR3 runs to 14 residues. With V trimmed by 3 bases and J by 5 bases, 6 bases remained unmatched. In DNA form, the CDR3 reads TGTGCCAGCTCACCGAATCGACAGGGATATGGCTACACCTTC. Its translation is CASSPNRQGYGYTF.

The rearrangement joins TRBV18 to TRBJ1-1; 8 positions match TRBD1. The CDR3 is 14 residues long. After removal of 3 bases from V and 6 bases from J, the junction contained 6 bases not matched to a gene. Germline assignment: CDR1 KGHSH and CDR2 LQKENI. The CDR3: CASSPGQGRAEAFF. Written as DNA, the CDR3 is TGTGCCAGCTCACCCGGACAGGGCCGCGCTGAAGCTTTCTTT.

The chain carries TRBV9 and TRBJ2-5; 7 nucleotides agree with TRBD1. From germline, CDR1 is SGDLS and CDR2 YYNGEE. The V gene end was trimmed by 4 bases and the J gene end by 7 bases; junction bases not matched to a gene: 7. The CDR3 runs to 13 residues. CDR3 amino acids: CASSRTGKATQYF. DNA for the CDR3: TGTGCCAGCAGCCGGACAGGAAAAGCGACCCAGTACTTC.

The chain is built from TRBV19 and TRBJ1-2; 7 bases map to TRBD1. This CDR3 has 16 residues. The V gene end was trimmed by 1 base and the J gene end by 4 bases; junction bases not matched to a gene: 9. From germline, CDR1 is LNHDA and CDR2 SQIVND (reference sequence). CDR3 sequence reads: CASSIGSQGEGYGYTF. In DNA, the CDR3 is TGTGCCAGTAGTATAGGATCCCAGGGGGAAGGCTATGGCTACACCTTC.

CDR3: CASSQDVEGAYEQYF. The CDR3 coding sequence is TGTGCCAGCAGCCAAGATGTGGAGGGTGCCTACGAGCAGTACTTC. The chain is built from TRBV4-2 and TRBJ2-7; possible D gene TRBD2, 6 bases. The V gene's germline CDR1 is LGHNA and CDR2 YNFKEQ. Trimming stripped 0 bases from V and 2 bases from J, with 11 bases between. The CDR3 sequence is 15 residues long.

This clone was observed a single time. The chain links TRBV24-1 to TRBJ1-4, with unresolved D. This CDR3 region has 16 residues. The V end was cut by 5 bases, the J end by 8 bases, with 20 bases between. The germline V gene encodes CDR1 KGHDR and CDR2 SFDVKD. The CDR3: CATSVAGPARGEKLFF. Here the CDR3 DNA reads TGTGCCACCAGTGTGGCAGGTCCCGCCCGTGGGGAAAAACTGTTTTTT.

The chain carries TRBV3-1 (or the pseudogene TRBV3-2) and TRBJ1-3; the D is unclear. Per the germline V gene, CDR1 is LGHDT and CDR2 is YNNKEL (reference sequence). V was cut by 3 bases and J by 1 base, with 13 bases left in between. This CDR3 has 16 residues. In DNA form, the CDR3 reads TGTGCCAGCAGCCAGTCTGAGGTGCTTTCTGGAAACACCATATATTTT. It yields the protein CASSQSEVLSGNTIYF.

The gene calls are TRBV7-2 and TRBJ2-3, with 9 bases matching TRBD2. With V trimmed by 5 bases and J by 7 bases, 10 bases remained unmatched. Germline V CDR1 and CDR2: SGHTA, FQGNSA. The CDR3 extends over 15 amino acids. CDR3 residues: CASSTAAGGQNTQYF. The CDR3 DNA is TGTGCCAGCAGCACAGCCGCGGGGGGGCAAAATACGCAGTATTTT. Variable domain in full (rest from reference TRBV7-2 and TRBJ2-3): GAGVSQSPSNKVTEKGKDVELRCDPISGHTALYWYRQSLGQGLEFLIYFQGNSAPDKSGLPSDRFSAERTGGSVSTLTIQRTQQEDSAVYLCASSTAAGGQNTQYFGPGTRLTVL.

The gene calls are TRBV19 and TRBJ2-2, with 7 bases identical to TRBD1. CDR3 length: 18 amino acids. Germline V CDR1 and CDR2: LNHDA, SQIVND (reference sequence). The junction had 12 bases not matched to a gene; V was cut back by 5 bases and J by 0 bases. As DNA, the CDR3 is TGTGCCAGTAGTGCCGAGAACAAGGGACAGCCGAACACCGGGGAGCTGTTTTTT. This gives the protein CASSAENKGQPNTGELFF.

This chain connects TRBV30 to TRBJ1-6; TRBD1 matches at 10 bases. J lost 7 bases, V lost 1 base, and 4 bases had no gene match. Germline values: CDR1 GTSNPN, CDR2 SVGIG (reference sequence). The CDR3 consists of 15 residues. The CDR3 DNA follows: TGTGCCTGGAGTGCCGGACAGGGGGAAAATTCACCCCTCCACTTT. Protein: CAWSAGQGENSPLHF.

The chain uses TRBV12-3 or TRBV12-4 and TRBJ2-7, with D possibly being TRBD1 (6 bases). Trimming shortened V by 6 bases and J by 7 bases, and 16 bases separated the two germline ends. The CDR3 contains 13 residues. CDR3 DNA: TGTGCCAGCAGCCCCGACTTCACAGGGGAGCAGTACTTC. The encoded protein is CASSPDFTGEQYF.

The sample holds a few counts of this clone. The chain recombines TRBV5-1 with TRBJ2-3; 7 nucleotides match TRBD1. Trimming cost V 0 bases and J 4 bases; bases outside gene matches: 5. Germline-derived CDR1 and CDR2 are SGHRS and YFSETQ. The CDR3 contains 15 residues. The CDR3 region has the DNA TGCGCCAGCAGCTTGGGACAGGGTGGACCAGATACGCAGTATTTT. Translated: CASSLGQGGPDTQYF.

The V and J genes are TRBV15 and TRBJ2-7, with a possible D match to TRBD1 (6 bases). The CDR3 runs to 13 residues. CDR1 LNHNV and CDR2 YYDKDF come from the germline V gene (reference sequence). The V gene lost 3 bases and the J gene lost 2 bases, with 8 bases spanning the gap. The chain's CDR3 is CATSRGATYEQYF. DNA of the CDR3: TGTGCCACCAGCAGGGGGGCTACCTACGAGCAGTACTTC.

This clone was counted only a few times. This sequence joins TRBV5-5 and TRBJ2-3; TRBD2 matches 9 bases. Germline lookup yields CDR1 SGHKS and CDR2 YYEKEE (reference sequence). This CDR3 has 15 residues. The V gene end was trimmed by 4 bases and the J gene end by 1 base; junction bases not matched to a gene: 4. CDR3 in DNA: TGTGCCAGCAGCCCGACTAGCGGACGCACAGATACGCAGTATTTT. Translation gives CASSPTSGRTDTQYF. Based on the CDR3 plus reference TRBV5-5 and TRBJ2-3, the full variable domain is DAGVTQSPTHLIKTRGQQVTLRCSPISGHKSVSWYQQVLGQGPQFIFQYYEKEERGRGNFPDRFSARQFPNYSSELNVNALLLGDSALYLCASSPTSGRTDTQYFGPGTRLTVL.

The chain carries TRBV24-1 and TRBJ1-1, with TRBD1 matching over 8 bases. This CDR3 is built from 16 residues. Per the germline V gene, CDR1 is KGHDR and CDR2 is SFDVKD. The V segment lost 2 bases and the J segment 1 base; nucleotides outside the gene matches: 5. The CDR3 is CATSDSDDRGNTEAFF. CDR3 nucleotides: TGTGCCACCAGTGATTCGGACGACAGGGGGAACACTGAAGCTTTCTTT.

J is TRBJ1-5 and V is TRBV6-5; D is unclear. The ends were cut back, 8 bases at V and 10 bases at J, with 15 bases in the middle. Per germline, CDR1 MNHEY and CDR2 SVGAGI. The CDR3 contains 12 residues. CDR3 amino acids: CASSRVEGPQHF. The CDR3 bases are TGTGCCAGCTCTCGGGTGGAAGGCCCCCAGCATTTT.

This clone was observed a handful of times. The chain links TRBV6-5 to TRBJ1-2, with D perhaps matching TRBD1 (6 bases). Germline V CDR1 and CDR2: MNHEY, SVGAGI. CDR3 length equals 14 residues. V was cut by 6 bases and J by 1 base, with 12 bases left in between. CDR3 nucleotide sequence: TGTGCCAGCAGACCGGACAGCGTTAACTATGGCTACACCTTC. Translating gives CASRPDSVNYGYTF.

The gene calls are TRBV11-2 and TRBJ1-2; D unclear. Germline CDR1 and CDR2: SGHAT and FQNNGV. The V end was cut by 1 base, the J end by 8 bases, with 14 bases between. There are 14 residues in the CDR3. The CDR3 bases are TGTGCCAGCAGCTTAGTGTTGGTTGGACTAGGCTACACCTTC. This translates into CASSLVLVGLGYTF.

The genes are TRBV19 and TRBJ2-3, with a possible D match to TRBD1 (6 bases). The CDR3 is 14 residues long. V lost 7 bases to trimming and J lost 5 bases, with 16 bases between them. Germline V gene data show CDR1 as LNHDA and CDR2 as SQIVND (reference sequence). The CDR3 loop reads CASKAGPQGDTQYF. CDR3 DNA: TGTGCCAGTAAGGCGGGCCCACAGGGAGATACGCAGTATTTT.

The J gene is TRBJ1-2, the V gene TRBV9; 7 bases line up with TRBD1. Germline CDR1 and CDR2: SGDLS and YYNGEE. After removal of 3 bases from V and 8 bases from J, the junction contained 10 bases not matched to a gene. The CDR3 is 14 amino acids. CDR3 sequence reads: CASSDDRDEEGYTF. CDR3 DNA sequence: TGTGCCAGCAGCGACGACAGGGACGAGGAAGGCTACACCTTC.

This clone was observed a single time. The chain is built from TRBV5-1 and TRBJ1-1, with 7 bases matching TRBD1. The length of the CDR3 is 15 residues. Germline CDR1 is SGHRS and CDR2 is YFSETQ. With 7 bases clipped from V and 1 base from J, the junction kept 10 bases outside the gene matches. The CDR3 loop is CASRGQALGNTEAFF. CDR3 bases: TGCGCCAGCCGAGGACAGGCGCTGGGGAACACTGAAGCTTTCTTT.

This clone occurred once. The V call is TRBV3-1 (or the pseudogene TRBV3-2), the J call TRBJ1-1; D call uncertain. CDR3 length: 14 residues. V lost 4 bases, J lost 2 bases, and 11 bases lay in between. Germline-derived CDR1 and CDR2 are LGHDT and YNNKEL (reference sequence). The CDR3 DNA is TGTGCCAGCAGCCCCAAACGGGAAAACACTGAAGCTTTCTTT. Translated, it gives CASSPKRENTEAFF.

The chain employs TRBV9 and TRBJ2-5; 9 positions agree with TRBD2. CDR1 SGDLS and CDR2 YYNGEE come from the germline V gene. The CDR3 consists of 15 residues. The J segment lost 5 bases and the V segment lost 0 bases, leaving 5 bases of the junction unmatched. This chain's CDR3 is CASSVEASGVETQYF. CDR3 DNA sequence: TGTGCCAGCAGCGTAGAGGCTAGCGGGGTCGAGACCCAGTACTTC.

V gene TRBV30 combines with J gene TRBJ1-4, with no clear D. This CDR3 comprises 13 residues. Germline CDR1 reads GTSNPN; CDR2 reads SVGIG (reference sequence). V lost 3 bases and J lost 3, with 8 bases in between. This CDR3 reads CAWRVQANEKLFF. CDR3 sequence (DNA): TGTGCCTGGAGGGTACAAGCTAATGAAAAACTGTTTTTT.